This TCR beta chain derives from a study of breast tumors, draining lymph nodes, adjacent tissues. This clonotype was seen many times. Its antigen is not identified. Overall study results and limits: Compared with basal-like, luminal-like tumors shared significantly more repertoire with nontumor tissue. The data were judged consistent with most tumor T cells coming from lymph node and expanding in tumor. Tumors had less TCR diversity than lymph nodes, more than nontumor tissue.

TCRdb passed the multiplex PCR reads through MiXCR, listing each CDR3 protein once. The sample gives about 52,000 distinct CDR3 sequences, 35% to 50% of which show up once; roughly a tenth is in the top ten. The CDR3 contains 13 residues. Per germline, CDR1 SGHTA and CDR2 FQGTGA. The V end lost 2 bases, the J end lost 6 bases, and 9 bases lay between the germline ends. Sequencing used breast tumor tissue. The receptor's source is a female donor with breast cancer. Some clones in this sample may be carry-over from other donors' samples. The chain links TRBV7-3 to TRBJ2-3, with D perhaps matching TRBD1 or TRBD2 (5 bases each). The CDR3 protein is CASSLSWGDTQYF. DNA for the CDR3: TGTGCCAGCAGCTTATCATGGGGGGATACGCAGTATTTT. Complete variable domain (other parts from reference TRBV7-3 and TRBJ2-3): GAGVSQTPSNKVTEKGKYVELRCDPISGHTALYWYRQSLGQGPEFLIYFQGTGAADDSGLPNDRFFAVRPEGSVSTLKIQRTERGDSAVYLCASSLSWGDTQYFGPGTRLTVL.